The entry below gives a single T cell receptor beta chain sequence along with its context. The sample is drawn from a study of T cells expressing NK-cell markers. Turning to the study itself: One of the eight sequenced donors was seronegative, whereas the other seven were HCMV-seropositive.

Germline-derived CDR1 and CDR2 are DFQATT and SNEGSKA (reference sequence). This CDR3 comprises 13 residues. For each CDR3 protein, TCRdb gives one entry from its re-call of the 5' RACE reads, without DNA. The sample's table shows roughly 380,000 distinct CDR3 sequences. The chain has TRBV20-1 and TRBJ1-5; absent DNA, TCRdb's TRBD1 call cannot be checked. The TCR sequence derives from a man aged 18-75 years in good health. Input material: blood T cells: a sorted CD56 or NKG2C T cell subset, CD4+ or CD8+ T cells, or bulk PBMC T cells (not recorded which). CDR3 sequence reads: CSVRGYSNQPQHF.